The rows below give T cell receptor beta chains drawn from one sample of a study of cytomegalovirus exposure and HLA in healthy donors. The assay was immunoSEQ multiplex PCR, and TCRdb's table has in-frame clones only and misses some. The sample shows roughly 150,000 clones, 75% to 80% of them seen only once. The material sequenced was PBMCs. These TCRs come from a male donor in good health and CMV-seronegative. Each CDR3 is given with its conserved first and last residue. A D gene is named only where the DNA matches it firmly. Only part of the rows carry a size: once, few, many, or a class if the clone is expanded.

D gene: NA
J gene: TRBJ2-7
clone size: NA
V gene: TRBV7-2
CDR3 protein: CASSLDLYSIYEQYF
CDR3 DNA: TGTGCCAGCAGCTTAGACCTGTACTCTATCTACGAGCAGTACTTC

D gene: NA
J gene: TRBJ2-1
clone size: once
V gene: TRBV29-1
CDR3 protein: CSVDTRANYNEQFF
CDR3 DNA: TGCAGCGTTGATACGAGGGCTAACTACAATGAGCAGTTCTTC

D gene: TRBD2
J gene: TRBJ2-5
clone size: NA
V gene: TRBV9
CDR3 protein: CASSPGTSGSGETQYF
CDR3 DNA: TGTGCCAGCAGCCCCGGGACTAGCGGGAGTGGGGAGACCCAGTACTTC

D gene: NA
J gene: TRBJ2-5
clone size: NA
V gene: TRBV19
CDR3 protein: CASSIEGFQETQYF
CDR3 DNA: TGTGCCAGTAGTATTGAGGGATTTCAAGAGACCCAGTACTTC

D gene: NA
J gene: TRBJ1-1
clone size: NA
V gene: TRBV14
CDR3 protein: CASSQEWSEAFF
CDR3 DNA: TGTGCCAGCAGCCAGGAGTGGTCTGAAGCTTTCTTT

D gene: TRBD2
J gene: TRBJ2-6
clone size: many
V gene: TRBV4-2
CDR3 protein: CASSQGTSSSGANVLTF
CDR3 DNA: TGTGCCAGCAGCCAAGGGACTAGCAGCTCTGGGGCCAACGTCCTGACTTTC

D gene: NA
J gene: TRBJ1-1
clone size: NA
V gene: TRBV10-3
CDR3 protein: CAISSDPNTEAFF
CDR3 DNA: TGTGCCATCTCAAGCGACCCGAACACTGAAGCTTTCTTT

D gene: TRBD1
J gene: TRBJ1-4
clone size: NA
V gene: TRBV19
CDR3 protein: CASSQTGAPEKLFF
CDR3 DNA: TGTGCCAGTAGCCAGACAGGGGCCCCTGAAAAACTGTTTTTT

D gene: NA
J gene: TRBJ1-2
clone size: NA
V gene: TRBV6-6
CDR3 protein: CASSPNYGYTF
CDR3 DNA: TGTGCCAGCAGTCCGAACTATGGCTACACCTTC

D gene: NA
J gene: TRBJ1-1
clone size: NA
V gene: TRBV7-2
CDR3 protein: CASSLVMNTEAFF
CDR3 DNA: TGTGCCAGCAGCTTAGTTATGAACACTGAAGCTTTCTTT

D gene: TRBD2
J gene: TRBJ2-1
clone size: once
V gene: TRBV7-7
CDR3 protein: CASSLSSGTSGHRSSYNEQFF
CDR3 DNA: TGTGCCAGCAGCTTATCCTCCGGGACTAGCGGACACCGGAGCTCCTACAATGAGCAGTTCTTC